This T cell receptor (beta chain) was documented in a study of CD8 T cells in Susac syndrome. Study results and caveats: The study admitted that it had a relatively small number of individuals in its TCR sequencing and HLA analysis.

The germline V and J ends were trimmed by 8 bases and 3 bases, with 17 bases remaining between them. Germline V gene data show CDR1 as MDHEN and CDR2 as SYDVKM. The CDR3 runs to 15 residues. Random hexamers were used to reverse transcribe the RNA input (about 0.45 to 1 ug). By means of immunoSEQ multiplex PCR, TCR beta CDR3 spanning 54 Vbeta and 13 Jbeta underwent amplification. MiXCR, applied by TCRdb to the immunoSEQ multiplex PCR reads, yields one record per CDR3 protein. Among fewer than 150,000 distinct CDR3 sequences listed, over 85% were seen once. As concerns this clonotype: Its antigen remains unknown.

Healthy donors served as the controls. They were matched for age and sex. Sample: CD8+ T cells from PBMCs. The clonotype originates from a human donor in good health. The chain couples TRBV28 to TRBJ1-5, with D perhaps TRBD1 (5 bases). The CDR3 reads CASGTGQGYNQPQHF. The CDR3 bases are TGTGCCAGCGGAACTGGACAAGGGTACAATCAGCCCCAGCATTTT.